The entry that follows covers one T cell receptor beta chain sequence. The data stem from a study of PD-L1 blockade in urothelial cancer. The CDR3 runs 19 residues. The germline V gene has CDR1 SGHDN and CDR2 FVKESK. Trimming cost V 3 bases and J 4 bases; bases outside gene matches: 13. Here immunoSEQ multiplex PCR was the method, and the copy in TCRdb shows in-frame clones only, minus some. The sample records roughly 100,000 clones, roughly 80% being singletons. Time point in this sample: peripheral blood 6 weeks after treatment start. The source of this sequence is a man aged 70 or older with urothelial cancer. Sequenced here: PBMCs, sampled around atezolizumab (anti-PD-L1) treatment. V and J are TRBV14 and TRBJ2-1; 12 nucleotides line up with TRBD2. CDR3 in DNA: TGTGCCAGCAGCCATCACCAGAGGGCTAGCGGGAGGGGATACAATGAGCAGTTCTTC. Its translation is CASSHHQRASGRGYNEQFF.